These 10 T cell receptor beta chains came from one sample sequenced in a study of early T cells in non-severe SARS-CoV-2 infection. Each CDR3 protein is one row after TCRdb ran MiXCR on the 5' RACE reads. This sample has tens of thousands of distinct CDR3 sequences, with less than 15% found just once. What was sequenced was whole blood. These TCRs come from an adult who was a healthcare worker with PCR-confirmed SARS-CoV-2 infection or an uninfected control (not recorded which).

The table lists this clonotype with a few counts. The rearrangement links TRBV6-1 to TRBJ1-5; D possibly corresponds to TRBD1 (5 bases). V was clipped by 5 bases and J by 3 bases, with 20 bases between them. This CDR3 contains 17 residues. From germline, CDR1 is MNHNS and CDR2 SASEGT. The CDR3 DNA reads TGTGCCAGCAGTCCACGGGGGAGGGTGGCCCTCAATCAGCCCCAGCATTTT. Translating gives CASSPRGRVALNQPQHF.

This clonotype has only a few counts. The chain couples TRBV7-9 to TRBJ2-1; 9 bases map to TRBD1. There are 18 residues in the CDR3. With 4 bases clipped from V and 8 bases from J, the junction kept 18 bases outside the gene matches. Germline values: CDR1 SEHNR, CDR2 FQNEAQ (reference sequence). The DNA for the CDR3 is TGTGCCAGCAGCTCGTGGACAGGGGCGAGGGATAGAGAGGATGAGCAGTTCTTC. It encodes CASSSWTGARDREDEQFF.

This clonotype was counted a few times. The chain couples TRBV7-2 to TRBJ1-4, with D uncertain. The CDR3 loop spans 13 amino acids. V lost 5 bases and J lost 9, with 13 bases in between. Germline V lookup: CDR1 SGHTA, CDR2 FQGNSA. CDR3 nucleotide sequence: TGTGCCAGCAGCGACGGGCCTAGGAAAAAACTGTTTTTT. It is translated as CASSDGPRKKLFF.

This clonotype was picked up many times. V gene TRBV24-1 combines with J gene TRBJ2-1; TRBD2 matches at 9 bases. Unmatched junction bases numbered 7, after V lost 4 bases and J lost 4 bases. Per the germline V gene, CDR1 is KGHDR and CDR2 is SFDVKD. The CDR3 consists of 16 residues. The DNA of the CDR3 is TGTGCCACCAGTGACCCTAGCGGGACACTATACAATGAGCAGTTCTTC. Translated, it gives CATSDPSGTLYNEQFF.

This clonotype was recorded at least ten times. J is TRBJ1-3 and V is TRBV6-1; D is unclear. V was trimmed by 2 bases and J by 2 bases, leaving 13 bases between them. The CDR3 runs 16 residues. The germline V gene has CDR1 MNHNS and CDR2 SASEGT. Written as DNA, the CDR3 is TGTGCCAGCAGTGAATATGGGCCATCCCCTGGAAACACCATATATTTT. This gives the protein CASSEYGPSPGNTIYF.

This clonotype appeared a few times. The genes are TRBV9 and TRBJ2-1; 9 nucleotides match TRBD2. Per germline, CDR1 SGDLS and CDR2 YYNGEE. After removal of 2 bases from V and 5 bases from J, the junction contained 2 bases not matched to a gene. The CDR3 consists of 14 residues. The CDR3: CASSVSGRDNEQFF. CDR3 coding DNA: TGTGCCAGCAGCGTTAGCGGGAGAGACAATGAGCAGTTCTTC.

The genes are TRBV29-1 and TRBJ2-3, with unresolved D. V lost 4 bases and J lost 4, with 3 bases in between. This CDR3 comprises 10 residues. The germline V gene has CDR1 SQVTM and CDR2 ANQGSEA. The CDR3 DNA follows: TGCAGCGTTGTAGCAGATACGCAGTATTTT. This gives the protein CSVVADTQYF.

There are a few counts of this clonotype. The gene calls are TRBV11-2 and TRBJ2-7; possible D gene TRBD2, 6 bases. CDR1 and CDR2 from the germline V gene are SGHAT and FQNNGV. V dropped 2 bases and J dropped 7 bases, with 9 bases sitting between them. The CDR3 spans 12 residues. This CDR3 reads CASSLPGVEQYF. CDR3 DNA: TGTGCCAGCAGCTTACCGGGAGTGGAGCAGTACTTC.

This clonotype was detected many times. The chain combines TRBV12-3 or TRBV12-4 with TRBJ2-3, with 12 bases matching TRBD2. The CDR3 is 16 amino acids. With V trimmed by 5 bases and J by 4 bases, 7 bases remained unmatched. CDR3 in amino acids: CASSDLAGGYADTQYF. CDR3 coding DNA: TGTGCCAGCAGTGATCTAGCGGGAGGGTACGCAGATACGCAGTATTTT.

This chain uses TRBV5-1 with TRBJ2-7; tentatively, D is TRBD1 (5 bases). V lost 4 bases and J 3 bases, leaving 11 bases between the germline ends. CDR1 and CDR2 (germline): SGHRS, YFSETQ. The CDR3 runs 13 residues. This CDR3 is CASSPDRHYEQYF. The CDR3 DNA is TGCGCCAGCAGCCCCGACAGACACTACGAGCAGTACTTC.